This TCR beta chain is from a study of tissue T cells after allogeneic stem cell transplantation. The time point here: mouse harvest day 7 after allogeneic transplant. Each mouse received 10^7 T-cell-depleted marrow cells plus 10^6 splenic CD5+ T cells by tail vein. Of note for this clone: Gene labels here are mouse ones. Coverage ceases 1 residue before the CDR3 finishes, and the germline J gene fills in the end.

Data came from immunoSEQ multiplex PCR; TCRdb stores just in-frame clones and leaves some out. Of around 10,000 clones listed, roughly 41% are singletons. The CDR3 has 14 residues. CDR1 is FNHDT and CDR2 is SITEND in the germline V gene (reference sequence). V was pared by 3 bases and J by 0 bases, with 10 bases between. The genes are TRBV19 and TRBJ2-7; possible D gene TRBD2, 6 bases. The sequenced sample consisted of gut tissue. The receptor was derived from a female BALB/c mouse given C57BL/6 T cells with graft-versus-host disease after an allogeneic hematopoietic cell transplant. The CDR3 bases that were read are TGTGCCAGCAGTAGCGGGACTTTCTCCTATGAACAGTAC. It yields the protein CASSSGTFSYEQY. The full CDR3 protein reads CASSSGTFSYEQYF.